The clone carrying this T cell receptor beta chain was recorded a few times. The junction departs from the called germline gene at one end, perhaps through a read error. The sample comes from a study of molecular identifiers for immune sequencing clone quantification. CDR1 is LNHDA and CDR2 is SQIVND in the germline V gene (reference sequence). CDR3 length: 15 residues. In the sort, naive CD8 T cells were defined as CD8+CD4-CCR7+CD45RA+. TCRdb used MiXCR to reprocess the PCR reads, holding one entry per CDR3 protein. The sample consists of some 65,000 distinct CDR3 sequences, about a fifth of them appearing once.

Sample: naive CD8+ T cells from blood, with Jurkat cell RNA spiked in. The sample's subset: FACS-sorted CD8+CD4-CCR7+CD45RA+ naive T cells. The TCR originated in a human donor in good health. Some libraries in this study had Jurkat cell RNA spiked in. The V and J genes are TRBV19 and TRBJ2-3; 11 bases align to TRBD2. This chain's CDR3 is CAGSNGLAGTDTQYF. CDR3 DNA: TGTGCCGGTAGTAACGGACTAGCGGGTACAGATACGCAGTATTTT.